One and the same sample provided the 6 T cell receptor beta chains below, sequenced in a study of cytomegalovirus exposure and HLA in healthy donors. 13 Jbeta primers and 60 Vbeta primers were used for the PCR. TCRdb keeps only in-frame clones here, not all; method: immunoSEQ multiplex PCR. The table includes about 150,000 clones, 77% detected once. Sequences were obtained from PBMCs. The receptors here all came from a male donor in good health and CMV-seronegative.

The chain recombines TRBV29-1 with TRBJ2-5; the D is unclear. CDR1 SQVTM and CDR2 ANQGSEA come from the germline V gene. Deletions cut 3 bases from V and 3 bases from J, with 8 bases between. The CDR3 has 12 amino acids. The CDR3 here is CSVEYGEETQYF. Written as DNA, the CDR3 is TGCAGCGTTGAGTACGGAGAAGAGACCCAGTACTTC.

The CDR3: CSASSGRSYEQYF. In nucleotides, the CDR3 is TGCAGCGCTTCTAGCGGGAGGTCCTACGAGCAGTACTTC. The V call is TRBV29-1, the J call TRBJ2-7; TRBD2 agrees at 11 bases. Germline CDR1 reads SQVTM; CDR2 reads ANQGSEA. V shed 7 bases, J shed 1 base, and the junction held 3 bases outside the gene matches. This CDR3 is built from 13 residues.

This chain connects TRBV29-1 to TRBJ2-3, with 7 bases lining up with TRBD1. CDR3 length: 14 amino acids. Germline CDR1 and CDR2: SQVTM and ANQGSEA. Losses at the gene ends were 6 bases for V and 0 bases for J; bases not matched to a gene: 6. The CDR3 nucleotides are TGCAGCGTCGCCAGGGGGATGAGCACAGATACGCAGTATTTT. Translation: CSVARGMSTDTQYF.

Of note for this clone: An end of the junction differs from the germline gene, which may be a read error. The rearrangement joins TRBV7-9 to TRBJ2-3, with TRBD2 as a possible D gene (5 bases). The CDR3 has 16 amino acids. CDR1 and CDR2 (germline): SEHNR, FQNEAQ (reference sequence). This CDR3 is CSSSLEKRLLMDTQYF. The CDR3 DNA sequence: TGTTCCAGCAGCTTAGAAAAGCGGCTGTTGATGGATACGCAGTATTTT.

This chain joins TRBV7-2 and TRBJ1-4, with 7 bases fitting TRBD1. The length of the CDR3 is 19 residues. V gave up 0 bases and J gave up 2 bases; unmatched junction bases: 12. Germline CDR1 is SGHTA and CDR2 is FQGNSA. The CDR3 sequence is CASSLATGVPYGTNEKLFF. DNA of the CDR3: TGTGCCAGCAGCTTAGCCACAGGGGTCCCCTATGGGACTAATGAAAAACTGTTTTTT.

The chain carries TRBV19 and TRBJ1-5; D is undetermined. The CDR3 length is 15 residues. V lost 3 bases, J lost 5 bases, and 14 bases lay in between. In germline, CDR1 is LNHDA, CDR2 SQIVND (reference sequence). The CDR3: CASSILLERDQPQHF. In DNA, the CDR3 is TGTGCCAGTAGTATCCTTCTCGAGAGGGATCAGCCCCAGCATTTT.